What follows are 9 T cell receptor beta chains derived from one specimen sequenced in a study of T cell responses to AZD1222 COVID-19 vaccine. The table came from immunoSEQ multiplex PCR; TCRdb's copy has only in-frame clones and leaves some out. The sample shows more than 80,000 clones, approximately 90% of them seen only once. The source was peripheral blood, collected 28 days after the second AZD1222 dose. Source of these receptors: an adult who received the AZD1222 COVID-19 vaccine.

The DNA of the CDR3 is TGTGCCAGCAGCTTAGGGTCAGGGACGAACACTGAAGCTTTCTTT. Its protein product is CASSLGSGTNTEAFF. The rearrangement uses TRBV7-9 and TRBJ1-1, with D tentatively TRBD1 (5 bases). CDR3 length: 15 residues. Germline lookup yields CDR1 SEHNR and CDR2 FQNEAQ (reference sequence). Trimming stripped 1 base from V and 1 base from J, with 10 bases between.

CDR3 in DNA: TGTGCCTGGAGCCAGGGGTTAGGCAATCAGCCCCAGCATTTT. Translating gives CAWSQGLGNQPQHF. The V call is TRBV30, the J call TRBJ1-5; perhaps TRBD1 as D (6 bases). The CDR3 runs to 14 residues. The V end lost 3 bases, the J end lost 2 bases, and 11 bases lay between the germline ends. CDR1 and CDR2 from the germline V gene are GTSNPN and SVGIG (reference sequence).

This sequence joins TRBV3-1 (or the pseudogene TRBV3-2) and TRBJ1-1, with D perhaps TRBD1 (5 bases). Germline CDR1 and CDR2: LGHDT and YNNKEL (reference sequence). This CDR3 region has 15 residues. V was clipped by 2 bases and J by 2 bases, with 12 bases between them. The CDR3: CASSQMGVGNTEAFF. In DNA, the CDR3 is TGTGCCAGCAGCCAAATGGGGGTAGGTAACACTGAAGCTTTCTTT.

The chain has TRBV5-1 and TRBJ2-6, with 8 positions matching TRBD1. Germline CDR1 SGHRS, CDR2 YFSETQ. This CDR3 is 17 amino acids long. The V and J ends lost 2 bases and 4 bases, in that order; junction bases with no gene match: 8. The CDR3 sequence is CASSLGQGRSGANVLTF. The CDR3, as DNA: TGCGCCAGCAGCTTAGGACAGGGACGCTCCGGGGCCAACGTCCTGACTTTC.

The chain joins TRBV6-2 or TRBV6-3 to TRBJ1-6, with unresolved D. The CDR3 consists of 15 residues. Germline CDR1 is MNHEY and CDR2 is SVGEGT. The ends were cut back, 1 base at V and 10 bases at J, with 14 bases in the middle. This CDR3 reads CASSYWGRMGSPLHF. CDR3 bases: TGTGCCAGCAGTTACTGGGGTAGAATGGGATCACCCCTCCACTTT.

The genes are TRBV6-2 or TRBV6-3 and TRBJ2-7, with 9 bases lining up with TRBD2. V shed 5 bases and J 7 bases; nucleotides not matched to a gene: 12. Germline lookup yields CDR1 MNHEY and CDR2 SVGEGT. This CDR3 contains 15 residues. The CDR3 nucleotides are TGTGCCAGCAGTGTTAGCGGGGGCCCGATGTGGGAGCAGTACTTC. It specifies CASSVSGGPMWEQYF.

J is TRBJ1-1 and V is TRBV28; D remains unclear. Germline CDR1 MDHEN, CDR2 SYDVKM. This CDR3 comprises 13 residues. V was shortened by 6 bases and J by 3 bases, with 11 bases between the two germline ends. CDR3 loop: CASRRDTHTEAFF. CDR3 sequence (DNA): TGTGCCAGCAGACGGGATACGCACACTGAAGCTTTCTTT.

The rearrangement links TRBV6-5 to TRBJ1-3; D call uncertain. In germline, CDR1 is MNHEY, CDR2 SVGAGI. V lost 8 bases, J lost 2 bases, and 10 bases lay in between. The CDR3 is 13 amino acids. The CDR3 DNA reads TGTGCCAGCCTCATTCCAGCTGGAAACACCATATATTTT. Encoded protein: CASLIPAGNTIYF.

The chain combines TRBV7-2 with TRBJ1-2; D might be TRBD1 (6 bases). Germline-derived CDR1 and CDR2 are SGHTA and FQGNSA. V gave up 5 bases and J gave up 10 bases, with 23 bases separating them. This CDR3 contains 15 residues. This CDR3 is CASSERGTIRPIYTF. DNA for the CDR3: TGTGCCAGCAGCGAGCGCGGGACAATTAGACCTATCTACACCTTC.